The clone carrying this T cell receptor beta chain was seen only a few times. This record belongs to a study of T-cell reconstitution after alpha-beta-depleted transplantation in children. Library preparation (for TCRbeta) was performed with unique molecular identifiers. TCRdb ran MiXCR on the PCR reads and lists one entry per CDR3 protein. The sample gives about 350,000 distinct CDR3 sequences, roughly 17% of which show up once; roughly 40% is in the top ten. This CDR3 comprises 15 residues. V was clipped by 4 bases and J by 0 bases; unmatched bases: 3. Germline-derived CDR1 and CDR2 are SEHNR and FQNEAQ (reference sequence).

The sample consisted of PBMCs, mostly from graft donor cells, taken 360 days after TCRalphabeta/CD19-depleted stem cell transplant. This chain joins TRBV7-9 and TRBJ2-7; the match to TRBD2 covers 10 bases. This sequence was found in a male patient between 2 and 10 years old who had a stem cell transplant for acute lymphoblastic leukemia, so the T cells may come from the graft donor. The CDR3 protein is CASSSTSGFSYEQYF. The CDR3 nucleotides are TGTGCCAGCAGCTCGACTAGCGGGTTCTCCTACGAGCAGTACTTC. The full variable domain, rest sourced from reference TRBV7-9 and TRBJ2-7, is DTGVSQNPRHKITKRGQNVTFRCDPISEHNRLYWYRQTLGQGPEFLTYFQNEAQLEKSRLLSDRFSAERPKGSFSTLEIQRTEQGDSAMYLCASSSTSGFSYEQYFGPGTRLTVT.